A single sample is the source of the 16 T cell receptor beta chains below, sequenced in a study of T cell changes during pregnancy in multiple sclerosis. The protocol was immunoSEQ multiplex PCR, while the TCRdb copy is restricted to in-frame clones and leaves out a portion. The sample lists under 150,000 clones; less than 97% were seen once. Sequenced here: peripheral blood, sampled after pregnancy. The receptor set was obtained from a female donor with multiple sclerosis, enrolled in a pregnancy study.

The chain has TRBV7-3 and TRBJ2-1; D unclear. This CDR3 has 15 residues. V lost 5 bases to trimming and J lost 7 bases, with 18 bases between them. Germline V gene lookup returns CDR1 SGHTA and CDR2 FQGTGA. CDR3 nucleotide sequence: TGTGCCAGCAGCCCCCCCCGGGTAGGAAAAAATGAGCAGTTCTTC. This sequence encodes CASSPPRVGKNEQFF.

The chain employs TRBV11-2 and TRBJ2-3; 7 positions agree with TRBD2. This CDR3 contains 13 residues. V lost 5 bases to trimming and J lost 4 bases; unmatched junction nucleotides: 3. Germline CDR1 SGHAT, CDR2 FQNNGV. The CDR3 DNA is TGTGCCAGCAGCGCCCGGGGGGCAGATACGCAGTATTTT. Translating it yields CASSARGADTQYF.

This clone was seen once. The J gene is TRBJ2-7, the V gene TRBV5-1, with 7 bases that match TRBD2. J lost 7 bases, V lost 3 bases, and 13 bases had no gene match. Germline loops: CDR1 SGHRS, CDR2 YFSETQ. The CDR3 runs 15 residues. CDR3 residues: CASSSSGMVLSEQYF. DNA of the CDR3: TGCGCCAGCAGCTCCAGCGGGATGGTCCTCTCAGAGCAGTACTTC.

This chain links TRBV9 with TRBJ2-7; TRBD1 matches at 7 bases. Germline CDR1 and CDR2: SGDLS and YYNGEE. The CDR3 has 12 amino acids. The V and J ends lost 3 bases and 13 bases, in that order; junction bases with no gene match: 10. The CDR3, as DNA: TGTGCCAGCAGCGACCCCGGGACAGTGACCTACTTC. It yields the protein CASSDPGTVTYF.

The CDR3 DNA sequence: TGTGCCAGCAGTTCAGGACAGCACAACCTCTATGGCTACACCTTC. This sequence encodes CASSSGQHNLYGYTF. The chain uses TRBV28 and TRBJ1-2; tentative D call: TRBD1 (6 bases). CDR1 is MDHEN and CDR2 is SYDVKM in the germline V gene. The CDR3 is 15 amino acids. Trimming left V 4 bases short and J 4 bases short, with 16 bases between.

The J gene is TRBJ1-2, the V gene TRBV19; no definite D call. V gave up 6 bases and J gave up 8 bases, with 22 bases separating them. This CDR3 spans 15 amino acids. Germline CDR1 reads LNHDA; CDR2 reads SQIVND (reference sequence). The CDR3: CASSLPGLAWEGYTF. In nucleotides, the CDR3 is TGTGCCAGTAGCCTCCCTGGACTCGCCTGGGAGGGCTACACCTTC.

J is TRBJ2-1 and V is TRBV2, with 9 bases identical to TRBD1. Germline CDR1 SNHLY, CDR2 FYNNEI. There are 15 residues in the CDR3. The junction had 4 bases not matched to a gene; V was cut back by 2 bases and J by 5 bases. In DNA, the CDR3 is TGTGCCAGCAGTGAAATCGGGACAGGGAACAATGAGCAGTTCTTC. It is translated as CASSEIGTGNNEQFF. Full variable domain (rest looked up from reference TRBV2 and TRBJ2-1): EPEVTQTPSHQVTQMGQEVILRCVPISNHLYFYWYRQILGQKVEFLVSFYNNEISEKSEIFDDQFSVERPDGSNFTLKIRSTKLEDSAMYFCASSEIGTGNNEQFFGPGTRLTVL.

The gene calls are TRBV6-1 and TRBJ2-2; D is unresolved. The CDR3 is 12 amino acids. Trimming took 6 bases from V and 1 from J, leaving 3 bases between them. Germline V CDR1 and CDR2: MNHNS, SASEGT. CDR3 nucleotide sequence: TGTGCCAGCAGCCTGAACACCGGGGAGCTGTTTTTT. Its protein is CASSLNTGELFF.

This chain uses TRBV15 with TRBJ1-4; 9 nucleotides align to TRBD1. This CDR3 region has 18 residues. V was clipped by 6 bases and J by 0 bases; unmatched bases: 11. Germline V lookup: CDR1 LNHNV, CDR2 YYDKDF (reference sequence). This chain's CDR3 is CATRFIGTGTSTNEKLFF. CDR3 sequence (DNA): TGTGCCACCAGGTTCATCGGGACAGGGACGTCAACTAATGAAAAACTGTTTTTT.

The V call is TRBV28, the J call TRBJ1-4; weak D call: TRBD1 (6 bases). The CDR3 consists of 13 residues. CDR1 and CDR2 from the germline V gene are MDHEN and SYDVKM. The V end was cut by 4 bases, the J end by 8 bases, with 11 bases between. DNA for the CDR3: TGTGCCAGCAGTTCCTGGGACATCGAAAAACTGTTTTTT. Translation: CASSSWDIEKLFF.

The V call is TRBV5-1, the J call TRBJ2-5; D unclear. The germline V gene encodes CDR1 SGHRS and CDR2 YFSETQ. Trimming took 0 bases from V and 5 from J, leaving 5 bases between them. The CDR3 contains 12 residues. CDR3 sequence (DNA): TGCGCCAGCAGCTTGGTGTCGGAGACCCAGTACTTC. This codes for CASSLVSETQYF.

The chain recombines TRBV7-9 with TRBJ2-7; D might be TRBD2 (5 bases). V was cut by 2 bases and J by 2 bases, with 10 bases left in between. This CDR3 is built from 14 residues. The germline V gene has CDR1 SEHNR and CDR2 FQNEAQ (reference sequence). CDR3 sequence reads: CASSLWSGTYEQYF. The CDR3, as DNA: TGTGCCAGCAGCTTATGGAGCGGAACCTACGAGCAGTACTTC.

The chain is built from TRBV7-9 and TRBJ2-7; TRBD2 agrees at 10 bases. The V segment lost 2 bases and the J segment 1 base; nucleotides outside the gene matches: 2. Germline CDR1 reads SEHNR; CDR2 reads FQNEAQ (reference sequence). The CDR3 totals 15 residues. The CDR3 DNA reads TGTGCCAGCAGCTTATCTAGCGGGAGTTCCTACGAGCAGTACTTC. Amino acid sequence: CASSLSSGSSYEQYF. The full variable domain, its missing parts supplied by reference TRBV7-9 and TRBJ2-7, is DTGVSQNPRHKITKRGQNVTFRCDPISEHNRLYWYRQTLGQGPEFLTYFQNEAQLEKSRLLSDRFSAERPKGSFSTLEIQRTEQGDSAMYLCASSLSSGSSYEQYFGPGTRLTVT.

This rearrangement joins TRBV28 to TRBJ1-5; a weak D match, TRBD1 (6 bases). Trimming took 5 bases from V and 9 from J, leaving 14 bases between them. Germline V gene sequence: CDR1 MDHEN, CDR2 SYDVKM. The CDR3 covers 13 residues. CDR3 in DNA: TGTGCCAGCAGTCGGGACATGAGAGGGCCCCAGCATTTT. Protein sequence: CASSRDMRGPQHF.

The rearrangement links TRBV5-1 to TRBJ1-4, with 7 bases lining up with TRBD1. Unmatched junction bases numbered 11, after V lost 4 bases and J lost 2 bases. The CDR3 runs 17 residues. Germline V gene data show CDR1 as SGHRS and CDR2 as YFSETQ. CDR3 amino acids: CASSVTGARATNEKLFF. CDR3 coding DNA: TGCGCCAGCAGCGTCACAGGGGCTCGGGCCACTAATGAAAAACTGTTTTTT.

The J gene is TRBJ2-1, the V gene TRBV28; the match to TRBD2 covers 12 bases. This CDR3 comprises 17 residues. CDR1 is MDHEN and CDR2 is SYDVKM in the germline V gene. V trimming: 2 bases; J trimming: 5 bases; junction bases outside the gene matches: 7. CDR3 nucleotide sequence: TGTGCCAGCAGTTTAATCGGCCCTAGCGGGAGGGACAATGAGCAGTTCTTC. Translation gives CASSLIGPSGRDNEQFF.